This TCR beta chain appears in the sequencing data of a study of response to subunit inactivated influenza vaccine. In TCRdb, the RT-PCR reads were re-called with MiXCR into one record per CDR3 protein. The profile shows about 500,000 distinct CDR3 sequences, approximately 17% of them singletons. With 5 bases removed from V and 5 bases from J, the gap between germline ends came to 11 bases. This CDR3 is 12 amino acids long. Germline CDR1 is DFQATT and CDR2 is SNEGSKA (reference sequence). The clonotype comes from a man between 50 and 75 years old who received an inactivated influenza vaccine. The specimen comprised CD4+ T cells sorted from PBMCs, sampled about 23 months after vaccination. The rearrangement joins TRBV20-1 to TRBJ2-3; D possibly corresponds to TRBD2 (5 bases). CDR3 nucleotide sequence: TGCAGTGCTGGCCCCAGCGGAGATACGCAGTATTTT. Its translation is CSAGPSGDTQYF.